The 17 T cell receptor beta chains given below trace back to one sample, sequenced in a study of regulatory dendritic cells for organ transplantation. Data came from immunoSEQ multiplex PCR; TCRdb stores just in-frame clones and leaves some out. The sample has 20,000 or so clones; about 85% are singletons. These receptors are not linked to any known antigen. CFSE-labeled sorted T cells met regulatory or mature dendritic cells for more than four days. The sequenced sample consisted of naive CD4+ T cells from blood cultured with dendritic cells. Subset given: CD45RA+ naive T cells. Receptors were obtained from a human donor in good health.

V usage is TRBV2 and J usage is TRBJ2-7, with D possibly matching TRBD2 (6 bases). CDR1 is SNHLY and CDR2 is FYNNEI in the germline V gene. The CDR3 totals 12 residues. V lost 10 bases and J 3 bases, leaving 13 bases between the germline ends. The CDR3 protein is CATAGLIYEQYF. CDR3 bases: TGTGCCACCGCGGGACTGATCTACGAGCAGTACTTC.

The V and J genes are TRBV5-4 and TRBJ2-7; 9 bases line up with TRBD2. Germline CDR1 SGHNT, CDR2 YYREEE (reference sequence). V lost 3 bases to trimming and J lost 4 bases; unmatched junction nucleotides: 11. CDR3 size: 16 residues. Here the CDR3 reads CASSSLGSGRNYEQYF. In nucleotides, the CDR3 is TGTGCCAGCAGCTCCCTAGGTAGCGGGAGAAATTACGAGCAGTACTTC. Supplemented by reference TRBV5-4 and TRBJ2-7, the full variable domain reads ETGVTQSPTHLIKTRGQQVTLRCSSQSGHNTVSWYQQALGQGPQFIFQYYREEENGRGNFPPRFSGLQFPNYSSELNVNALELDDSALYLCASSSLGSGRNYEQYFGPGTRLTVT.

DNA for the CDR3: TGTGCCAGCAGTGTAGACACTGAAGCTTTCTTT. Its protein product is CASSVDTEAFF. V gene TRBV6-5 combines with J gene TRBJ1-1; D is undetermined. The CDR3 runs 11 residues. CDR1 is MNHEY, CDR2 SVGAGI, per germline. Trimming left V 5 bases short and J 3 bases short, with 4 bases between.

The J gene is TRBJ1-1, the V gene TRBV30; 7 nucleotides match TRBD1. There are 13 residues in the CDR3. Per germline, CDR1 GTSNPN and CDR2 SVGIG (reference sequence). V trimming: 1 base; J trimming: 3 bases; junction bases outside the gene matches: 2. The CDR3 loop is CAWSGQGYTEAFF. The DNA of the CDR3 is TGTGCCTGGAGTGGACAGGGCTACACTGAAGCTTTCTTT.

This chain joins TRBV7-9 and TRBJ2-3, with D hard to call. Between the trimmed V and J ends, which lost 1 base and 0 bases, there was a span of 8 bases. CDR3 length: 15 amino acids. From germline, CDR1 is SEHNR and CDR2 FQNEAQ (reference sequence). This chain's CDR3 is CASSLDGTSTDTQYF. In DNA, the CDR3 is TGTGCCAGCAGCTTAGACGGCACTAGCACAGATACGCAGTATTTT.

This sequence joins TRBV30 and TRBJ1-1, with D possibly matching TRBD1 (5 bases). Trimming stripped 4 bases from V and 1 base from J, with 10 bases between. Germline V gives CDR1 GTSNPN, CDR2 SVGIG (reference sequence). The CDR3 extends over 13 amino acids. CDR3 DNA sequence: TGTGCCTGGACTCAGAGGGGGAACACTGAAGCTTTCTTT. This translates into CAWTQRGNTEAFF.

The chain recombines TRBV2 with TRBJ2-7; D is possibly TRBD1 (5 bases). Germline CDR1 SNHLY, CDR2 FYNNEI. Trimming stripped 6 bases from V and 2 bases from J, with 11 bases between. CDR3 length equals 13 residues. In DNA form, the CDR3 reads TGTGCCAGCAGGCACAGGAAGACCTACGAGCAGTACTTC. It is translated as CASRHRKTYEQYF.

This chain joins TRBV19 and TRBJ2-7, with D perhaps TRBD1 (5 bases). Looked up from germline, CDR1 is LNHDA and CDR2 is SQIVND (reference sequence). The CDR3 is 14 residues long. V was shortened by 5 bases and J by 5 bases, with 16 bases between the two germline ends. CDR3 nucleotides: TGTGCCAGTAGTCCTTTGGCAGGGTGGGACGAGCAGTACTTC. It translates to CASSPLAGWDEQYF.

This chain joins TRBV30 and TRBJ2-7, with a possible D match to TRBD2 (6 bases). The CDR3 is 12 amino acids. Germline values: CDR1 GTSNPN, CDR2 SVGIG (reference sequence). Trimming removed 2 bases from V and 6 bases from J, with 11 bases in between. The CDR3 DNA follows: TGTGCCTGGAGTCCCCGGGGAGGCGAGCAGTACTTC. It encodes CAWSPRGGEQYF.

This chain links TRBV7-3 with TRBJ1-6, with D perhaps matching TRBD1 (5 bases). The CDR3 sequence is 14 residues long. V was cut by 2 bases and J by 7 bases, with 9 bases left in between. Germline lookup yields CDR1 SGHTA and CDR2 FQGTGA. CDR3 nucleotide sequence: TGTGCCAGCAGCTTAGGGGGGTGGAATTCACCCCTCCACTTT. It translates to CASSLGGWNSPLHF. Full variable domain (remainder filled in from reference TRBV7-3 and TRBJ1-6): GAGVSQTPSNKVTEKGKYVELRCDPISGHTALYWYRQSLGQGPEFLIYFQGTGAADDSGLPNDRFFAVRPEGSVSTLKIQRTERGDSAVYLCASSLGGWNSPLHFGNGTRLTVT.

This clone was detected only once. The rearrangement joins TRBV5-5 to TRBJ2-3; 7 bases fit TRBD2. Germline V CDR1 and CDR2: SGHKS, YYEKEE (reference sequence). CDR3 length equals 16 residues. The J segment lost 0 bases and the V segment lost 3 bases, leaving 7 bases of the junction unmatched. Here the CDR3 reads CASSSPLATSTDTQYF. CDR3 in DNA: TGTGCCAGCAGCTCCCCACTAGCGACCAGCACAGATACGCAGTATTTT.

DNA for the CDR3: TGTGCCAGCAGCCAAGTACTGAGGGCAGATACGCAGTATTTT. Protein sequence: CASSQVLRADTQYF. The rearrangement uses TRBV4-2 and TRBJ2-3; D is possibly TRBD2 (5 bases). V was pared by 1 base and J by 4 bases, with 9 bases between. CDR1 is LGHNA, CDR2 YNFKEQ, per germline. This CDR3 contains 14 residues.

This chain uses TRBV9 with TRBJ1-2, with D tentatively TRBD1 (5 bases). The length of the CDR3 is 13 residues. V was shortened by 4 bases and J by 8 bases, with 15 bases between the two germline ends. Germline V CDR1 and CDR2: SGDLS, YYNGEE. CDR3 sequence: CASSPGPSLGYTF. CDR3 in DNA: TGTGCCAGCAGCCCAGGGCCGAGTTTGGGCTACACCTTC.

This chain joins TRBV29-1 and TRBJ2-5; D possibly uses TRBD1 or TRBD2 (6 bases each). Between the trimmed V and J ends, which lost 4 bases and 7 bases, there was a span of 19 bases. The CDR3 has 14 residues. Germline V gene data show CDR1 as SQVTM and CDR2 as ANQGSEA. DNA of the CDR3: TGCAGCGTTGTTACAGGAGGGGGTATAGGGACCCAGTACTTC. It specifies CSVVTGGGIGTQYF.

The chain is built from TRBV29-1 and TRBJ2-7; no reliable D call. Trimming removed 6 bases at V and 7 bases at J, with 16 bases between. The CDR3 loop spans 12 amino acids. Germline V gives CDR1 SQVTM, CDR2 ANQGSEA. The CDR3 sequence is CSVVHDSYEQYF. The CDR3 region has the DNA TGCAGCGTCGTACATGATAGTTATGAGCAGTACTTC.

The chain carries TRBV27 and TRBJ2-3, with 7 bases identical to TRBD2. CDR1 is MNHEY and CDR2 is SMNVEV in the germline V gene (reference sequence). V trimming: 6 bases; J trimming: 1 base; junction bases outside the gene matches: 10. This CDR3 is built from 16 residues. CDR3 nucleotide sequence: TGTGCCAGCAGAAAACAACTAGCGCCTCGCACAGATACGCAGTATTTT. The encoded protein is CASRKQLAPRTDTQYF.

The chain is built from TRBV27 and TRBJ2-3; 7 positions agree with TRBD2. The germline CDR1 and CDR2 sequences are MNHEY and SMNVEV (reference sequence). This CDR3 is built from 14 residues. J lost 2 bases, V lost 6 bases, and 5 bases had no gene match. CDR3 loop: CASRRGLPTDTQYF. The CDR3 DNA sequence: TGTGCCAGCAGAAGGGGACTACCCACAGATACGCAGTATTTT.